The 27 T cell receptor beta chains given below trace back to one sample, sequenced in a study of T-cell memory formation after mild COVID-19. In TCRdb, the 5' RACE reads were re-called with MiXCR into one record per CDR3 protein. The data hold around 300,000 distinct CDR3 sequences, with approximately 15% observed a single time. The source material was PBMCs or a T cell subset sorted from them (not recorded which). These TCRs come from a man aged 18 to 29 who had mild COVID-19 (a few samples of this study predate the infection). Cell type and time point are not known.

This clonotype was seen repeatedly, ten times or more. This chain connects TRBV6-2 or TRBV6-3 to TRBJ1-1; TRBD1 matches 7 bases. In germline, CDR1 is MNHEY, CDR2 SVGEGT. The junction had 12 bases not matched to a gene; V was cut back by 10 bases and J by 1 base. The length of the CDR3 is 15 residues. The chain's CDR3 is CATGSRGQANTEAFF. CDR3 sequence (DNA): TGTGCCACGGGAAGTCGAGGACAGGCGAACACTGAAGCTTTCTTT.

This clonotype was observed a few times. This chain uses TRBV11-2 with TRBJ2-5; D may be TRBD2 (6 bases). Germline-derived CDR1 and CDR2 are SGHAT and FQNNGV. Trimming stripped 6 bases from V and 2 bases from J, with 13 bases between. The CDR3 totals 14 residues. Here the CDR3 reads CASRPSAAQETQYF. The CDR3 DNA is TGTGCCAGCAGACCTAGCGCGGCACAAGAGACCCAGTACTTC.

The CDR3 region has the DNA TGTGCCTTAGGACTTTACACTGAAGCTTTCTTT. As protein: CALGLYTEAFF. The chain is built from TRBV30 and TRBJ1-1; D uncertain. There are 11 residues in the CDR3. The V end lost 7 bases, the J end lost 3 bases, and 9 bases lay between the germline ends. CDR1 is GTSNPN, CDR2 SVGIG, per germline (reference sequence).

The chain carries TRBV12-3 or TRBV12-4 and TRBJ1-2, with 7 bases fitting TRBD1. With V trimmed by 5 bases and J by 3 bases, 6 bases remained unmatched. This CDR3 is built from 14 residues. CDR3 in DNA: TGTGCCAGCAGTCCGGGACAGACACACTATGGCTACACCTTC. Its protein product is CASSPGQTHYGYTF.

CDR3 nucleotides: TGTGCCAGCAGTACCCGACAGGGGCCCTACACCTTC. This translates into CASSTRQGPYTF. The rearrangement links TRBV25-1 to TRBJ1-2; 8 bases align to TRBD1. This CDR3 contains 12 residues. The J segment lost 10 bases and the V segment lost 5 bases, leaving 6 bases of the junction unmatched. CDR1 and CDR2 (germline): MGHDK, SYGVNS.

In its sample, this clonotype was seen a few times. The rearrangement uses TRBV5-1 and TRBJ2-5; the D is unclear. There are 13 residues in the CDR3. The V gene lost 0 bases and the J gene lost 4 bases, with 7 bases spanning the gap. In germline, CDR1 is SGHRS, CDR2 YFSETQ. CDR3 sequence reads: CASSLDNPETQYF. CDR3 DNA sequence: TGCGCCAGCAGCTTGGACAACCCAGAGACCCAGTACTTC.

The V call is TRBV23-1, the J call TRBJ2-5; TRBD2 might be the D (7 bases). Being an ORF, TRBV23-1 has a function that is uncertain. This CDR3 has 16 residues. V was clipped by 3 bases and J by 3 bases, with 17 bases between them. CDR3 sequence reads: CASSQGARGLEETQYF. As DNA, the CDR3 is TGCGCCAGCAGTCAGGGGGCGCGGGGGTTAGAAGAGACCCAGTACTTC.

Ten or more counts support this clonotype. V gene TRBV3-1 combines with J gene TRBJ1-5; D is undetermined. The CDR3 covers 15 residues. CDR1 LGHDT and CDR2 YNNKEL come from the germline V gene (reference sequence). Trimming took off 1 base at V and 4 bases at J, with 11 bases between the two ends. In DNA, the CDR3 is TGTGCCAGCAGCCAAGGGGCACAGATGAATCAGCCCCAGCATTTT. Translated: CASSQGAQMNQPQHF.

This clonotype was detected a few times. This chain uses TRBV11-2 with TRBJ2-7, with D maybe TRBD2 (6 bases). The V end was cut by 8 bases, the J end by 6 bases, with 17 bases between. CDR1 SGHAT and CDR2 FQNNGV come from the germline V gene. The CDR3 length is 13 residues. The CDR3 protein is CASRRLERLEQYF. The CDR3 nucleotides are TGTGCCAGCCGTCGACTAGAACGGCTCGAGCAGTACTTC.

This sequence joins TRBV10-3 and TRBJ2-1; weak D call: TRBD1 (5 bases). The CDR3 sequence is 16 residues long. Trimming took off 2 bases at V and 0 bases at J, with 11 bases between the two ends. Germline V CDR1 and CDR2: ENHRY, SYGVKD. Written as DNA, the CDR3 is TGTGCCATCAGTGAGACGGACACATTCTCCTACAATGAGCAGTTCTTC. Amino acid sequence: CAISETDTFSYNEQFF.

This clonotype was recorded many times. V and J are TRBV11-2 and TRBJ2-5; tentatively, D is TRBD1 (6 bases). V was shortened by 0 bases and J by 5 bases, with 16 bases between the two germline ends. This CDR3 contains 16 residues. The germline V gene encodes CDR1 SGHAT and CDR2 FQNNGV. CDR3 bases: TGTGCCAGCAGCTTAGATCTCAGGGGTTCGGGCGAGACCCAGTACTTC. Translated: CASSLDLRGSGETQYF. The full variable domain, in which reference TRBV11-2 and TRBJ2-5 provide the parts outside the CDR3, is EAGVAQSPRYKIIEKRQSVAFWCNPISGHATLYWYQQILGQGPKLLIQFQNNGVVDDSQLPKDRFSAERLKGVDSTLKIQPAKLEDSAVYLCASSLDLRGSGETQYFGPGTRLLVL.

This rearrangement joins TRBV7-8 to TRBJ1-4; tentative D call: TRBD1 (5 bases). This CDR3 contains 14 residues. With 2 bases removed from V and 8 bases from J, the gap between germline ends came to 12 bases. Looked up from germline, CDR1 is SGHVS and CDR2 is FQNEAQ. The CDR3 DNA follows: TGTGCCAGCAGCTTATGGGACGGCCGCGAAAAACTGTTTTTT. Its translation is CASSLWDGREKLFF.

This clonotype was detected many times. The V call is TRBV12-3 or TRBV12-4, the J call TRBJ2-5, with D possibly matching TRBD2 (5 bases). V lost 6 bases and J 4 bases, leaving 12 bases between the germline ends. The CDR3 extends over 13 amino acids. CDR3 in amino acids: CASSSSMGETQYF. The CDR3 nucleotides read TGTGCCAGCAGCTCTAGCATGGGAGAGACCCAGTACTTC.

This clonotype was counted between two and nine times. The V and J genes are TRBV12-3 or TRBV12-4 and TRBJ2-7, with unresolved D. The ends were cut back, 6 bases at V and 6 bases at J, with 15 bases in the middle. The CDR3 covers 13 residues. CDR3 nucleotide sequence: TGTGCCAGCAGCCTGACGCGCGTAGTCGAGCAGTACTTC. This encodes CASSLTRVVEQYF.

The chain couples TRBV6-5 to TRBJ2-3; perhaps TRBD1 as D (5 bases). This CDR3 contains 14 residues. The V end was cut by 6 bases, the J end by 1 base, with 11 bases between. Germline loops: CDR1 MNHEY, CDR2 SVGAGI. The CDR3 DNA sequence: TGTGCCAGCAGCCCCAGGGAAGGCACAGATACGCAGTATTTT. Protein product: CASSPREGTDTQYF.

This clonotype was counted between two and nine times. This chain uses TRBV4-2 with TRBJ2-7; no clear D. Germline assignment: CDR1 LGHNA and CDR2 YNFKEQ. V gave up 0 bases and J gave up 6 bases, with 15 bases separating them. The CDR3 is made up of 15 amino acids. CDR3 bases: TGTGCCAGCAGCCAAGAGAAGTGGTTTCCGAGCGAGCAGTACTTC. It codes for CASSQEKWFPSEQYF.

This clonotype was picked up a small number of times. V gene TRBV3-2 combines with J gene TRBJ2-3; TRBD2 is the table's D call, not checked against the DNA. TRBV3-2 is classified as a pseudogene. This CDR3 is 18 amino acids long. The CDR3 sequence is CASSLGTSGGALTDTQYF. The CDR3 bases are TGTGCCAGCAGCCTCGGGACTAGCGGGGGGGCCTTGACAGATACGCAGTATTTT.

The V call is TRBV5-1, the J call TRBJ2-1; 9 positions agree with TRBD2. The CDR3 is made up of 18 amino acids. In germline, CDR1 is SGHRS, CDR2 YFSETQ. J was trimmed by 0 bases and V by 1 base; bases with no gene match: 8. CDR3 loop: CASSLTLAGPSSYNEQFF. Here the CDR3 DNA reads TGCGCCAGCAGCTTGACGCTAGCGGGGCCTAGCTCCTACAATGAGCAGTTCTTC.

J is TRBJ1-6 and V is TRBV11-2; D is undetermined. CDR3 length: 13 amino acids. Germline CDR1 is SGHAT and CDR2 is FQNNGV. V lost 0 bases to trimming and J lost 13 bases, with 10 bases between them. CDR3 sequence reads: CASSLDLNLPLHF. The CDR3 DNA sequence: TGTGCCAGCAGCTTAGATCTGAACCTTCCCCTCCACTTT.

The chain carries TRBV27 and TRBJ2-7, with 8 bases that match TRBD2. The CDR3 loop spans 12 amino acids. The V gene's germline CDR1 is MNHEY and CDR2 SMNVEV (reference sequence). The J segment lost 7 bases and the V segment lost 2 bases, leaving 1 base of the junction unmatched. The CDR3 spells CASSLRGGEQYV. The CDR3 region has the DNA TGTGCCAGCAGTTTACGGGGGGGAGAGCAGTACGTC.

The rearrangement links TRBV20-1 to TRBJ2-3; maybe TRBD1 (6 bases). Trimming shortened V by 1 base and J by 1 base, and 9 bases separated the two germline ends. CDR1 and CDR2 (germline): DFQATT, SNEGSKA (reference sequence). This CDR3 contains 14 residues. CDR3 bases: TGCAGTGCTAGAGTTGCAGGGGGCACAGATACGCAGTATTTT. This encodes CSARVAGGTDTQYF.

This clonotype was seen ten or more times. The chain uses TRBV12-3 or TRBV12-4 and TRBJ2-2; 7 nucleotides agree with TRBD1. The CDR3 has 14 amino acids. J was trimmed by 6 bases and V by 3 bases; bases with no gene match: 4. CDR3 residues: CASSFVGGAGELFF. In DNA form, the CDR3 reads TGTGCCAGCAGTTTCGTAGGGGGCGCCGGGGAGCTGTTTTTT.

The chain is built from TRBV15 and TRBJ1-1; D unclear. Trimming took off 2 bases at V and 2 bases at J, with 6 bases between the two ends. Germline CDR1 is LNHNV and CDR2 is YYDKDF (reference sequence). The CDR3 loop spans 13 amino acids. The CDR3 DNA is TGTGCCACCAGCAGAAGGGAAAACACTGAAGCTTTCTTT. This sequence encodes CATSRRENTEAFF.

This chain uses TRBV24-1 with TRBJ1-1; 7 bases agree with TRBD1. V lost 4 bases to trimming and J lost 1 base; unmatched junction nucleotides: 5. Germline V gene lookup returns CDR1 KGHDR and CDR2 SFDVKD. The CDR3 spans 15 residues. The CDR3 here is CATSDPNRGNTEAFF. The CDR3 DNA sequence: TGTGCCACCAGTGACCCGAACAGGGGGAACACTGAAGCTTTCTTT.

There are a few counts of this clonotype. The rearrangement joins TRBV9 to TRBJ1-6; D not resolved. The V gene lost 0 bases and the J gene lost 1 base, with 5 bases spanning the gap. Germline V gene sequence: CDR1 SGDLS, CDR2 YYNGEE. This CDR3 region has 15 residues. The chain's CDR3 is CASSVGASYNSPLHF. The DNA of the CDR3 is TGTGCCAGCAGCGTAGGGGCGTCCTATAATTCACCCCTCCACTTT.

This sequence joins TRBV12-3 or TRBV12-4 and TRBJ2-1, with TRBD1 as a possible D gene (7 bases). V was trimmed by 5 bases and J by 15 bases, leaving 17 bases between them. The CDR3 sequence is 12 residues long. The CDR3 sequence is CASSPEGQTRFF. CDR3 coding DNA: TGTGCCAGCAGTCCGGAGGGACAGACGAGGTTCTTC.

This clonotype was observed at least ten times. The chain employs TRBV3-1 and TRBJ1-5; D gene unclear. Germline V gene sequence: CDR1 LGHDT, CDR2 YNNKEL (reference sequence). The CDR3 loop spans 13 amino acids. Between the trimmed V and J ends, which lost 2 bases and 7 bases, there was a span of 9 bases. CDR3 sequence reads: CASSQMGIQPQHF. CDR3 in DNA: TGTGCCAGCAGCCAAATGGGGATACAGCCCCAGCATTTT.